Listed below are T cell receptor beta chains from one sample, sequenced in a study of glioma-infiltrating T cells. In TCRdb, the multiplex PCR reads were re-called with MiXCR into one record per CDR3 protein. The repertoire has roughly 350,000 distinct CDR3 sequences, around 45% of them found once; the top ten carry around 13%. The sample consisted of glioma tissue, nonneoplastic brain tissue, or PBMCs (not recorded which). These receptors all come from a human donor with low-grade glioma or glioblastoma, undergoing nonglioma brain surgery, or in good health (not recorded which). CDR3s include the opening cysteine and the closing phenylalanine or tryptophan. Fields, in order: J gene, V gene, CDR3 protein.

J: TRBJ2-4; V: TRBV6-1; CDR3: CASSFRRDAKNIQYF
J: TRBJ1-1; V: TRBV4-2; CDR3: CASSSRQAGGAFF
J: TRBJ2-2; V: TRBV11-2; CDR3: CASSWGLSSELFF
J: TRBJ2-7; V: TRBV19; CDR3: CASGIGTAGSYEQYF
J: TRBJ1-5; V: TRBV28; CDR3: CASSLTGRGGQPQHF
J: TRBJ2-5; V: TRBV6-2/TRBV6-3; CDR3: CASSYTSGQETQYF
J: TRBJ1-3; V: TRBV4-3; CDR3: CASSQGGAPGNTIYF
J: TRBJ2-7; V: TRBV20-1; CDR3: CSAPRLNEQYF
J: TRBJ1-1; V: TRBV20-1; CDR3: CGARVRGRGYTEAFF
J: TRBJ2-1; V: TRBV12-5; CDR3: CASGQGQGPPPHEQFF
J: TRBJ1-4; V: TRBV25-1; CDR3: CASSGLQGAGYEKLFF
J: TRBJ2-1; V: TRBV7-7; CDR3: CASSRTDYNEQFF
J: TRBJ2-5; V: TRBV7-2; CDR3: CASSSGIGVTQYF